The source of this T cell receptor (beta chain) is a study of cytomegalovirus exposure and HLA in healthy donors. Study-level information: Genetic ancestry analysis placed around four fifths of the approximately 400 donors that were genotyped in the Caucasian-associated cluster.

PCR employed 60 Vbeta and 13 Jbeta primers. Clones were read by immunoSEQ multiplex PCR, and TCRdb kept only the in-frame ones, dropping some. The sample carries some 110,000 clones, about 70% recorded once. This clone was observed a few times. Antigen: not known. Trimming removed 3 bases from V and 6 bases from J, with 16 bases in between. The CDR3 has 14 amino acids. The germline V gene has CDR1 SGHDT and CDR2 YYEEEE. Regarding the study as a whole: Sequences of the TCR beta chain were said to predict the HLA-A and HLA-B alleles of most subjects accurately.

V usage is TRBV5-6 and J usage is TRBJ2-7; perhaps TRBD1 as D (7 bases). The sequenced material came from PBMCs. The receptor comes from a woman in her 30s in good health and CMV-seronegative. DNA of the CDR3: TGTGCCAGCAGCTATCGCGGGGCAGGGGGCGAGCAGTACTTC. The encoded protein is CASSYRGAGGEQYF.